Sequencing of this TCR beta chain was carried out in a study of blood T cells in healthy people across ages. About the research overall: Per every two T cells, about one barcoded beta molecule was captured by template switching. General study points: Correlation between TCR beta diversity and naive T cell percentage was strong. Older age coincided with a roughly linear decline in TCR beta diversity per million T cells.

Trimming left V 6 bases short and J 4 bases short, with 10 bases between. Germline CDR1 reads SGHVS; CDR2 reads FNYEAQ. The CDR3 has 14 amino acids. For the second PCR, which ran for 7 to 11 cycles, a sample-barcoded 5' primer and a J-beta primer mix were used. Via MiXCR, TCRdb re-called the 5' RACE reads, giving one row per CDR3 protein. The sample carries 550,000 to 600,000 distinct CDR3 sequences, about 25% recorded once. Each donor had around 11 milliliters of peripheral blood drawn. For this clonotype: Its antigen is still unknown.

The sequenced sample was blood. This rearrangement joins TRBV7-6 to TRBJ1-6; possibly TRBD1 for D (6 bases). This TCR was sampled from an older woman in good health. The CDR3 sequence is CASRYGQYNSPLHF. The CDR3 DNA reads TGTGCCAGCAGATACGGACAGTATAATTCACCCCTCCACTTT.